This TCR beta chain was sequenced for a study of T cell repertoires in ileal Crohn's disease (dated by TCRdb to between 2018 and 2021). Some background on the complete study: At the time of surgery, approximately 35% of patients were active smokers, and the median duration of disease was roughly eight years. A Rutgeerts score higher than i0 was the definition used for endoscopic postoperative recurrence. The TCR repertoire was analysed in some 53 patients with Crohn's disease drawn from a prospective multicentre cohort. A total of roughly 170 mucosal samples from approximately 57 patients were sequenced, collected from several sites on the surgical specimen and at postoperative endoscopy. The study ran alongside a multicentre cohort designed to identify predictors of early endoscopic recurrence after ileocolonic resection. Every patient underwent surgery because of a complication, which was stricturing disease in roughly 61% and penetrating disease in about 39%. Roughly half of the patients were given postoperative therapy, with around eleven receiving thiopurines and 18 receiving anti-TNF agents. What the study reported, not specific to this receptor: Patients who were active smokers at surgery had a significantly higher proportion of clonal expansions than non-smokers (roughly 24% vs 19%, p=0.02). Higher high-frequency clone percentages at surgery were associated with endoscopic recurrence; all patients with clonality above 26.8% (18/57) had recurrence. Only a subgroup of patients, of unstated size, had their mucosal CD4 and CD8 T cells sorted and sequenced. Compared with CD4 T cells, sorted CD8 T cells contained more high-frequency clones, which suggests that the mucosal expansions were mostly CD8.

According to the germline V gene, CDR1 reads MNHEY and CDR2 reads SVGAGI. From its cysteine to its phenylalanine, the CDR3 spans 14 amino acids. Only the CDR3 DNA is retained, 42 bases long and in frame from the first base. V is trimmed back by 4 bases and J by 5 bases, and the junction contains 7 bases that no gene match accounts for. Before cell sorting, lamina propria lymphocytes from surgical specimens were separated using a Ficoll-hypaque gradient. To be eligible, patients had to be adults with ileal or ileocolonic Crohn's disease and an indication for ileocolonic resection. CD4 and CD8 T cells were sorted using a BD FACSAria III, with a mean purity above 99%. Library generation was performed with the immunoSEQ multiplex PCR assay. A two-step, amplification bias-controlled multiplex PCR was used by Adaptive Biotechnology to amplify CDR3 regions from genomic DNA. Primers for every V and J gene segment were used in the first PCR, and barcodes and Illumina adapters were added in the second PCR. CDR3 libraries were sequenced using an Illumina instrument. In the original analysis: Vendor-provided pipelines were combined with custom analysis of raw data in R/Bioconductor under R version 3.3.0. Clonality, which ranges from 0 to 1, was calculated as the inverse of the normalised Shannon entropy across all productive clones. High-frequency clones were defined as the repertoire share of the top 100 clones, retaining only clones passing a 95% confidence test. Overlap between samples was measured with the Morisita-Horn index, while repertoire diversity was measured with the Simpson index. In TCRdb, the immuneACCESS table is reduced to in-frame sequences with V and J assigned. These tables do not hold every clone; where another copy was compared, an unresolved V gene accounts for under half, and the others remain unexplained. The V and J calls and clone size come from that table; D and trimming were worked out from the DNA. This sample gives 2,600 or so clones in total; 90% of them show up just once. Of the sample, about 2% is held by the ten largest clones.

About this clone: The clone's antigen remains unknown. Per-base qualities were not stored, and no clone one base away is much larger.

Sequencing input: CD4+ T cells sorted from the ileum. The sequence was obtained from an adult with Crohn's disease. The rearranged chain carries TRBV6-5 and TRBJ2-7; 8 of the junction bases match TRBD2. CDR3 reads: CASSLTSGRNEQYF. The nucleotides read TGTGCCAGCAGTTTGACCAGCGGGAGAAACGAGCAGTACTTC.